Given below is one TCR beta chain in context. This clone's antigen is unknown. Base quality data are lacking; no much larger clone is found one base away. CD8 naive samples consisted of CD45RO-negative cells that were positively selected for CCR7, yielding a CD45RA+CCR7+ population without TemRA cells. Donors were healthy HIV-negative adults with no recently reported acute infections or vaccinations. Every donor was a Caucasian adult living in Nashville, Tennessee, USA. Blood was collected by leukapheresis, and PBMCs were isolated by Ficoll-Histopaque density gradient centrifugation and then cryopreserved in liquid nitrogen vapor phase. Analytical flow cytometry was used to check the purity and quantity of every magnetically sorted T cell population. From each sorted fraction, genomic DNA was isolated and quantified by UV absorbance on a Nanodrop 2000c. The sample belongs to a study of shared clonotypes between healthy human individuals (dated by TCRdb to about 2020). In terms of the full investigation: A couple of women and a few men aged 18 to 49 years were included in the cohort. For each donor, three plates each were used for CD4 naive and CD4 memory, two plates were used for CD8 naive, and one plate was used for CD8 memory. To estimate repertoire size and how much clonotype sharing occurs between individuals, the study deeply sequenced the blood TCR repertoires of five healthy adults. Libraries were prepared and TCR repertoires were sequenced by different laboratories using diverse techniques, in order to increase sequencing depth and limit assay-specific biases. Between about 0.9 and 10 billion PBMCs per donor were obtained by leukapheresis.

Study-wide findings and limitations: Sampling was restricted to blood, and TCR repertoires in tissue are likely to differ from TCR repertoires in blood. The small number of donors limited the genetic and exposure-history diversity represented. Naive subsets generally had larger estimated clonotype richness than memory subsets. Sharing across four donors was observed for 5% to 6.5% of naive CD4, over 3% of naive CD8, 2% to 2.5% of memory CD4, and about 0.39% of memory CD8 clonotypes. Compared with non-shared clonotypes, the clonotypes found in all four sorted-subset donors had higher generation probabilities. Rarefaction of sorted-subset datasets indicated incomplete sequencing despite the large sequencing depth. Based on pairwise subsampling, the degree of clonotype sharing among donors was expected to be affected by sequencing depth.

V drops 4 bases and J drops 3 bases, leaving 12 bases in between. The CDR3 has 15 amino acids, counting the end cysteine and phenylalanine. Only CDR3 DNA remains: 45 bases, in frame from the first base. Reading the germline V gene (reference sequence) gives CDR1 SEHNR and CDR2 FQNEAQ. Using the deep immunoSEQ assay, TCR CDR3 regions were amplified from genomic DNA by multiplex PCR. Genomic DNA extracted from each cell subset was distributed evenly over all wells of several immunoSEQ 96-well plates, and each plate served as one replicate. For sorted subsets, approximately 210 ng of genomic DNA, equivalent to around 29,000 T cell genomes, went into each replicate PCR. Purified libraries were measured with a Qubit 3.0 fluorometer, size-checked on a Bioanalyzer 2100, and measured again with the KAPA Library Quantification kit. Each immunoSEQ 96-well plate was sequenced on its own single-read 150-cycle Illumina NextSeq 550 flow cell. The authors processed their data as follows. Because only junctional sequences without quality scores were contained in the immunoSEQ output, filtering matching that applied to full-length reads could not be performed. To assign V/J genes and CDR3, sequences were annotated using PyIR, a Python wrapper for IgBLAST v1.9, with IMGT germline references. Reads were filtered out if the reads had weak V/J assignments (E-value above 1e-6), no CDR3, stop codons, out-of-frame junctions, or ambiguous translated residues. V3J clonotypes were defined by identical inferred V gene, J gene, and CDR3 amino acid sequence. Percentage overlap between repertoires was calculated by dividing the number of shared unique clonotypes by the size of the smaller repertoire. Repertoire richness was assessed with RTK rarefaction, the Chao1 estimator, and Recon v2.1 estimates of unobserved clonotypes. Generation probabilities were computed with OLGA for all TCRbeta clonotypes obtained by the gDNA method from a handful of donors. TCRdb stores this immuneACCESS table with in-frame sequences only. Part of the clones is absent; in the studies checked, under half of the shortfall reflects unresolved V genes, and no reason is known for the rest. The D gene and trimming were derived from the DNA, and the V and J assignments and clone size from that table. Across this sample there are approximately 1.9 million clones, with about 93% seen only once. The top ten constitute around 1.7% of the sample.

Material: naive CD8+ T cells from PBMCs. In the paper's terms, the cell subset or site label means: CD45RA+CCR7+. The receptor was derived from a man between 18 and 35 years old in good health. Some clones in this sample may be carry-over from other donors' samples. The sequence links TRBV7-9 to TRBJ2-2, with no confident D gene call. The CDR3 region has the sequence CASSSNIADTGELFF. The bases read TGTGCCAGCAGCTCCAACATCGCTGACACCGGGGAGCTGTTTTTT.